The sequence of this T cell receptor (beta chain) was determined in a study of T cell responses to AZD1222 COVID-19 vaccine. Assay used: immunoSEQ multiplex PCR; TCRdb lists only in-frame clones, some missing. Altogether fewer than 110,000 clones are present, approximately 88% being singletons, with the ten largest covering 20%. This TCR came from an adult in good health. This specimen consisted of peripheral blood, obtained on day 0 of AZD1222 vaccination.

The CDR3 loop is CASSFQGSGELFF. In DNA form, the CDR3 reads TGTGCCAGCAGCTTCCAGGGGTCCGGGGAGCTGTTTTTT. The V and J genes are TRBV5-4 and TRBJ2-2; possibly TRBD1 for D (6 bases). This CDR3 has 13 amino acids. Trimming shortened V by 2 bases and J by 6 bases, and 8 bases separated the two germline ends. Germline loops: CDR1 SGHNT, CDR2 YYREEE (reference sequence).